This is a list of T cell receptor beta chains from one sample in a study of radiation and T cells in renal cell carcinoma. Data came from immunoSEQ multiplex PCR; TCRdb stores just in-frame clones and leaves some out. The table records 19,000 or so clones, less than 65% of them present only once. The material sequenced was tumor tissue, taken from a patient whose treatment included radiotherapy and nephrectomy. The receptors shown here come from a woman aged 65 to 85 with renal cell carcinoma. CDR3s include the opening cysteine and the closing phenylalanine or tryptophan. Each record gives: J gene, D gene, CDR3 length, clone size, V gene, CDR3 protein, CDR3 DNA. The D gene is left open where the match is weak. Only some rows state a clone size, as once, few, many or a class for expanded clones.

J gene: TRBJ2-1
D gene: NA
CDR3 length: 14
clone size: NA
V gene: TRBV28
CDR3 protein: CASSEGTRYNEQFF
CDR3 DNA: TGTGCCAGCAGTGAGGGGACCCGCTACAATGAGCAGTTCTTC

J gene: TRBJ2-7
D gene: NA
CDR3 length: 13
clone size: NA
V gene: TRBV6-5
CDR3 protein: CASSWTPGYEQYF
CDR3 DNA: TGTGCCAGCAGTTGGACACCGGGATACGAGCAGTACTTC

J gene: TRBJ2-7
D gene: NA
CDR3 length: 16
clone size: NA
V gene: TRBV14
CDR3 protein: CASSQLSGTKGYEQYF
CDR3 DNA: TGTGCCAGCAGCCAGCTATCAGGGACCAAGGGCTACGAGCAGTACTTC

J gene: TRBJ2-2
D gene: NA
CDR3 length: 14
clone size: NA
V gene: TRBV5-8
CDR3 protein: CASSSGDYTGELFF
CDR3 DNA: TGTGCCAGCAGCTCAGGGGACTACACCGGGGAGCTGTTTTTT

J gene: TRBJ2-7
D gene: NA
CDR3 length: 13
clone size: NA
V gene: TRBV27
CDR3 protein: CASSFGGRGEQYF
CDR3 DNA: TGTGCCAGCAGTTTTGGGGGAAGGGGCGAGCAGTACTTC

J gene: TRBJ1-2
D gene: NA
CDR3 length: 14
clone size: medium-sized
V gene: TRBV5-6
CDR3 protein: CASSHPDSSDGYTF
CDR3 DNA: TGTGCCAGCAGCCACCCGGACAGTTCGGATGGCTACACCTTC

J gene: TRBJ2-7
D gene: NA
CDR3 length: 14
clone size: NA
V gene: TRBV9
CDR3 protein: CASSPDMESYEQYF
CDR3 DNA: TGTGCCAGCAGCCCGGACATGGAATCCTACGAGCAGTACTTC

J gene: TRBJ2-1
D gene: NA
CDR3 length: 16
clone size: NA
V gene: TRBV5-4
CDR3 protein: CASSSAGRGSYNEQFF
CDR3 DNA: TGTGCCAGCAGCTCCGCGGGCAGGGGTTCCTACAATGAGCAGTTCTTC

J gene: TRBJ2-2
D gene: NA
CDR3 length: 15
clone size: NA
V gene: TRBV7-9
CDR3 protein: CASKIGTTNTGELFF
CDR3 DNA: TGTGCCAGCAAAATCGGGACAACGAACACCGGGGAGCTGTTTTTT

J gene: TRBJ2-7
D gene: NA
CDR3 length: 14
clone size: NA
V gene: TRBV5-1
CDR3 protein: CASNHGSQRGEQYF
CDR3 DNA: TGCGCCAGTAACCACGGTTCCCAACGAGGCGAGCAGTACTTC